Sequencing of this T cell receptor beta chain was carried out in a study of identical twins. This clonotype was recorded many times. TCRdb reprocessed the 5' RACE reads with MiXCR, giving one entry per CDR3 protein. The repertoire holds 410,000 or so distinct CDR3 sequences, with approximately 18% as singletons. CDR3 length: 13 residues. The germline V gene has CDR1 SEHNR and CDR2 FQNEAQ (reference sequence). Trimming removed 8 bases from V and 4 bases from J, with 14 bases in between. The chain employs TRBV7-9 and TRBJ1-2; D may be TRBD1 (5 bases). Material: naive T cells sorted from blood. This TCR was recovered from a man aged 50 or older in good health. The CDR3, as DNA: TGTGCCAGCTCCGTGGGAGGGGCCTATGGCTACACCTTC. It specifies CASSVGGAYGYTF.